This paragraph reports one T cell receptor beta chain. Its cognate antigen is unknown. V shed 1 base and J shed 7 bases, with 15 bases lying between them. The CDR3 spans 14 residues. The V gene's germline CDR1 is SGHRS and CDR2 YFSETQ. Sequencing used immunoSEQ multiplex PCR; TCRdb keeps in-frame clones, though not all of them. The profile covers about 98,000 clones, with more than 85% appearing a single time and about 1.1% taken by the ten largest. This sample was taken from a study of siplizumab effects on memory and regulatory T cells. Study outcomes and limitations: A major contribution to the alloresponse seemed to be made by naive T cells, which seemed more diverse than memory cells.

This receptor was identified in a human donor in good health. Sequencing was done on a sample of CD4+ T cells sorted from blood. The chain carries TRBV5-1 and TRBJ2-7; D perhaps matches TRBD2 (6 bases). CDR3 residues: CASSLLSLAGEQYF. CDR3 DNA sequence: TGCGCCAGCAGCTTGCTAAGTCTGGCGGGGGAGCAGTACTTC.